In its sample, the clone carrying this T cell receptor beta chain ranks as medium-sized (0.01 to 0.1%). Antigen specificity is unknown. Individually, TCR cDNA molecules were each labelled with a unique molecular identifier. TCRdb called the 5' RACE reads again in MiXCR, with one record for every CDR3 protein. The table records 15,000 to 20,000 distinct CDR3 sequences, roughly 6% of them present only once. Time point reported: sample taken at primary tumor resection. This specimen belongs to a study of spatial heterogeneity in lung cancer. Study observations and caveats: As ubiquitous and regional nonsynonymous mutations varied, counts of ubiquitous and regional expanded TCRs tracked them, respectively. Mutation tallies in tumors tracked expanded intratumoral alpha and beta TCR counts.

V was cut by 6 bases and J by 0 bases, with 16 bases left in between. The CDR3 has 15 residues. Germline V gene data show CDR1 as SQVTM and CDR2 as ANQGSEA. This sequence originates from a female donor with early-stage non-small cell lung cancer. The chain combines TRBV29-1 with TRBJ2-3, with a tentative D call TRBD2 (6 bases). Material: lung tumor tissue, obtained at surgery. DNA of the CDR3: TGCAGCGTGGGACCCCTAGCGTCTAGCACAGATACGCAGTATTTT. It encodes CSVGPLASSTDTQYF.